This T cell receptor (beta chain) was sequenced for a study of shared clonotypes between healthy human individuals. Whole-study findings and limits: Generally, naive subsets (rather than memory subsets) showed larger estimated richness. Inspection by rarefaction showed sorted-subset sequencing to be incomplete despite large depth.

TCRdb keeps only in-frame clones here, not all; method: immunoSEQ multiplex PCR. The profile shows about 1.5 million clones, roughly 96% of them singletons. Remarks on this clone: What it recognizes is unknown.

Germline V gene data show CDR1 as MGHRA and CDR2 as YSYEKL. This CDR3 has 17 residues. The V segment lost 0 bases and the J segment 5 bases; nucleotides outside the gene matches: 7. Naive CD45RA+ and memory CD45RA-negative subsets were split from CD4+ cells. The source material was naive CD4+ T cells sorted from blood. Subset reported: CD45RA+ positively selected. The clonotype was recovered from a man aged 30-40 years in good health. This chain uses TRBV4-1 with TRBJ1-5, with 10 bases identical to TRBD1. The CDR3 loop reads CASSQDQGTGVHQPQHF. Written as DNA, the CDR3 is TGCGCCAGCAGCCAAGATCAAGGGACAGGGGTCCATCAGCCCCAGCATTTT.